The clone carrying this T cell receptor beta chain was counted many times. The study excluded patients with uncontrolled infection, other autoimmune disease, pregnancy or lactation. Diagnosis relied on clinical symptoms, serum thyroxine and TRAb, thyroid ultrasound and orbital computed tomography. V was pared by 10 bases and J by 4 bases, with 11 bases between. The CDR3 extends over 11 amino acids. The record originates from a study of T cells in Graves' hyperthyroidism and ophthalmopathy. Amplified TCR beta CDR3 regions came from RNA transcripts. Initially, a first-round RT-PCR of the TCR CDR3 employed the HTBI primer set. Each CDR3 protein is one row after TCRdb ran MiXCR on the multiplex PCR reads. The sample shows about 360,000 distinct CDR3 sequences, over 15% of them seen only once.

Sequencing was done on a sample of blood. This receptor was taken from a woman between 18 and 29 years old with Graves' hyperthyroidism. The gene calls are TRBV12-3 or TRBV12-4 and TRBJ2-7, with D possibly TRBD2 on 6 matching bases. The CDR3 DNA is TGTGCCACCCGCGGGGCGTACGAGCAGTACTTC. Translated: CATRGAYEQYF.